This TCR beta chain was documented in a study of cytomegalovirus exposure and HLA in healthy donors. Among the roughly 110 subjects of the validation cohort, separate from the approximately 660-subject first cohort, were the donors. About this clone itself: Its cognate antigen is unknown.

Study conclusions and caveats: TCR clusters originating in the first cohort tended to co-occur in the roughly 120 validation repertoires, according to a later analysis. Researchers catalogued over 150 TCR beta chains as cytomegalovirus-associated.

The CDR3 is made up of 14 amino acids. V gave up 4 bases and J gave up 6 bases; unmatched junction bases: 7. Germline V lookup: CDR1 SGHDT, CDR2 YYEEEE. The assay was immunoSEQ multiplex PCR, and TCRdb's table has in-frame clones only and misses some. The sample comprises roughly 80,000 clones, more than 85% of which are singletons, and 0.67% rests with the top ten. The V gene is TRBV5-6, the J gene TRBJ2-7; TRBD1 aligns across 10 bases. The sample taken for sequencing was PBMCs. The TCR comes from a man aged 18 to 35 in good health and CMV-seronegative. The CDR3 DNA reads TGTGCCAGCAGCCGACCCGGGACAGGGGTCGAGCAGTACTTC. Its translation is CASSRPGTGVEQYF. Using reference TRBV5-6 and TRBJ2-7 for the parts outside the CDR3, the full variable domain is DAGVTQSPTHLIKTRGQQVTLRCSPKSGHDTVSWYQQALGQGPQFIFQYYEEEERQRGNFPDRFSGHQFPNYSSELNVNALLLGDSALYLCASSRPGTGVEQYFGPGTRLTVT.